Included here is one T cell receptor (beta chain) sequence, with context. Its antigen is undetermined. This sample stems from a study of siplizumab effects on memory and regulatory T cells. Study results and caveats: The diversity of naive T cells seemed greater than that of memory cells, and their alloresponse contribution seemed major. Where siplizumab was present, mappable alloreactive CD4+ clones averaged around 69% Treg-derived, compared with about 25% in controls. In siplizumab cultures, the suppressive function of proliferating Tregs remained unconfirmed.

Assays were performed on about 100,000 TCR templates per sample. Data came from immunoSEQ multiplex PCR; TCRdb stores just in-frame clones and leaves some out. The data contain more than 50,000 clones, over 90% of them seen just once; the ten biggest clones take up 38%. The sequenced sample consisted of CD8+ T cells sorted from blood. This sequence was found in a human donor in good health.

DNA for the CDR3: TGTGCCAGCAGTGACGGGACAGCAACTAATGAAAAACTGTTTTTT. This sequence encodes CASSDGTATNEKLFF. The V gene is TRBV2, the J gene TRBJ1-4; 7 bases map to TRBD1. Germline lookup yields CDR1 SNHLY and CDR2 FYNNEI. This CDR3 has 15 amino acids. V was pared by 3 bases and J by 0 bases, with 1 base of the junction left unmatched. The variable domain in full, with the rest retrieved from reference TRBV2 and TRBJ1-4, is EPEVTQTPSHQVTQMGQEVILRCVPISNHLYFYWYRQILGQKVEFLVSFYNNEISEKSEIFDDQFSVERPDGSNFTLKIRSTKLEDSAMYFCASSDGTATNEKLFFGSGTQLSVL.